The rows below give T cell receptor beta chains drawn from one sample of a study of TIL therapy for anti-PD-1-resistant metastatic lung cancer. TCRdb's table, derived via immunoSEQ multiplex PCR, lists solely in-frame clones and lacks some. The repertoire consists of 50,000 to 70,000 clones, with roughly four fifths occurring once and the leading ten covering roughly 3%. The sequences come from blood, collected at baseline. Every receptor here comes from a person aged 25-79 years with non-small cell lung cancer. The CDR3 runs from the conserved cysteine through the conserved F or W. D genes are given only for firm matches. Size is omitted from some rows. Given values are once, few, many or a class for expanded clones.

J gene	clone size	V gene	D gene	CDR3 DNA	CDR3 protein
TRBJ2-7	-	TRBV5-6	TRBD2	TGTGCCAGCAGCATCCTACTAGCGGGAGGTGGGGAGCAGTACTTC	CASSILLAGGGEQYF
TRBJ1-1	-	TRBV28	-	TGTGCCAGCAGTTTGAGGAAAAGAGCTTTGGCTTTCTTT	CASSLRKRALAFF
TRBJ2-7	-	TRBV11-2	-	TGTGCCAGCAGCTTTCCCAATGCGGAGGGGGTAACCTACGAGCAGTACTTC	CASSFPNAEGVTYEQYF
TRBJ2-5	-	TRBV6-6	TRBD2	TGTGCCAGCTTAGGTTCTCTAGCGGGAGTAGGAGAGACCCAGTACTTC	CASLGSLAGVGETQYF
TRBJ1-5	-	TRBV2	-	TGTGCCAGCAGTCGTGGGGTTAATCAGCCCCAGCATTTT	CASSRGVNQPQHF
TRBJ1-6	-	TRBV14	TRBD1	TGTGCCAGCAGCCTCACTACAGGGGGCAATTCACCCCTCCACTTT	CASSLTTGGNSPLHF
TRBJ1-5	few	TRBV6-5	-	TGTGCCAGCGCTATGTATAGCAATCAGCCCCAGCATTTT	CASAMYSNQPQHF
TRBJ1-4	-	TRBV7-2	-	TGTGCCAGCAGCTTACTGGGGCCTGAAAAACTGTTTTTT	CASSLLGPEKLFF
TRBJ2-3	-	TRBV19	-	TGTGCCAGTAGTAGCGCCAGGAGCACAGATACGCAGTATTTT	CASSSARSTDTQYF
TRBJ1-2	-	TRBV6-5	-	TGTGCCAGCAGTTATCGGGGACAAAACTATGGCTACACCTTC	CASSYRGQNYGYTF
TRBJ1-5	-	TRBV6-6	-	TGTGCCAGCGGTCCCTCTGGGCAGATCGACAATCAGCCCCAGCATTTT	CASGPSGQIDNQPQHF
TRBJ1-1	-	TRBV3-1/TRBV3-2	-	TGTGCCAGCAGCCAGGGGGTGAGCACTGAAGCTTTCTTT	CASSQGVSTEAFF
TRBJ2-1	-	TRBV4-3	TRBD2	TGCGCCAGCAGCCAAAGGGTAGCGGGACCCTACAATGAGCAGTTCTTC	CASSQRVAGPYNEQFF
TRBJ2-7	-	TRBV29-1	TRBD2	TGCAGCGTTGAAGATCATCCCGCCCGGGGGGACTCCTACGAGCAGTACTTC	CSVEDHPARGDSYEQYF
TRBJ1-3	-	TRBV6-5	TRBD1	TGTGCCAGCAAGGGACAGGGGGTAGCTATTGACACCATATATTTT	CASKGQGVAIDTIYF
TRBJ2-3	-	TRBV7-2	TRBD2	TGTGCCAGCAGCCCGGTTAGCGGGACGGCTAGCACAGATACGCAGTATTTT	CASSPVSGTASTDTQYF
TRBJ1-1	-	TRBV15	-	TGTGCCACCAGCAGAGATACAGGGCCGGGGACTGAAGCTTTCTTT	CATSRDTGPGTEAFF
TRBJ1-2	-	TRBV9	TRBD1	TGTGCCAGCAGCGTAGCGGACAGGGAAGCCGATGGCTACACCTTC	CASSVADREADGYTF
TRBJ2-3	-	TRBV7-2	-	TGTGCCAGCAGCGGAGGGACCGGGGCTAGCACAGATACGCAGTATTTT	CASSGGTGASTDTQYF
TRBJ2-3	-	TRBV5-4	TRBD2	TGTGCCAGCAGCTTGGCACTAGCGGGAGGTGCCGGGGATACGCAGTATTTT	CASSLALAGGAGDTQYF
TRBJ2-7	-	TRBV5-1	TRBD1	TGCGCCAGCAGCTTTGGGCAGGGGGCGGGCGAGCAGTACTTC	CASSFGQGAGEQYF
TRBJ2-7	-	TRBV28	-	TGTGCCAGCGCCAGGGGGGGGACCTACGAGCAGTACTTC	CASARGGTYEQYF
TRBJ2-2	-	TRBV5-1	TRBD2	TGCGCCAGCAGCTGGGAGGGTGGCACCGGGGAGCTGTTTTTT	CASSWEGGTGELFF
TRBJ2-3	-	TRBV7-6	TRBD1	TGTGCCAGCAGCGCCCGACAGGGTTCAGATACGCAGTATTTT	CASSARQGSDTQYF
TRBJ2-2	-	TRBV30	-	TGTGCCTGGAGGGGCGGGTTAGATACCGGGGAGCTGTTTTTT	CAWRGGLDTGELFF
TRBJ2-7	-	TRBV28	-	TGTGCCAGCAGTTTATCAGGTTCCGAGCAGTACTTC	CASSLSGSEQYF
TRBJ2-7	-	TRBV11-2	-	TGTGCCAGCAGCCTTAGGATGGGCCACGAGCAGTACTTC	CASSLRMGHEQYF
TRBJ2-5	once	TRBV18	TRBD2	TGTGCCAGCTCACCACCGTTAGCGGGGGGATACCGGGAGACCCAGTACTTC	CASSPPLAGGYRETQYF
TRBJ2-2	-	TRBV19	-	TGTGCCAGTAAGGGGCCGAACACCGGGGAGCTGTTTTTT	CASKGPNTGELFF
TRBJ2-7	-	TRBV19	TRBD2	TGTGCCAGTAGTAAGACTAGCGGTTTGACAAACGAGCAGTACTTC	CASSKTSGLTNEQYF
TRBJ2-1	-	TRBV30	TRBD1	TGTGCCTGGCATAGGGACAGGGGTCGCAGTGAGCAGTTCTTC	CAWHRDRGRSEQFF
TRBJ1-4	few	TRBV27	TRBD1	TGTGCCAGCAGTTTGGGGACAGTCGAAAAACTGTTTTTT	CASSLGTVEKLFF
TRBJ1-3	-	TRBV30	-	TGTGCCTGGAGGGGGGTCGAAATAATCTCTGGAAACACCATATATTTT	CAWRGVEIISGNTIYF
TRBJ1-1	few	TRBV5-1	-	TGCGCCAGCAGCTTGGGCCAGGAGGGGCTTGAAGCTTTCTTT	CASSLGQEGLEAFF
TRBJ1-2	-	TRBV6-2/TRBV6-3	-	TGTGCCAGCAGTTACCCCCAGACGGGAAACTATGGCTACACCTTC	CASSYPQTGNYGYTF
TRBJ2-1	-	TRBV19	-	TGTGCCAGTAGTATGGGCGGCGGGCCAGCATACAATGAGCAGTTCTTC	CASSMGGGPAYNEQFF
TRBJ1-1	-	TRBV5-1	-	TGCGCCAGCAGCTTGGTAGTGGAATTTGGGTACACTGAAGCTTTCTTT	CASSLVVEFGYTEAFF
TRBJ2-1	once	TRBV5-1	TRBD2	TGCGCCAGCAGCTTGGCCGGGGGACTAGCGGCCATTGAGCAGTTCTTC	CASSLAGGLAAIEQFF
TRBJ2-7	-	TRBV21-1	-	TGTGCCAGCAGCGATCCTAGCTGTTTCTACGAGCAGTACTTC	CASSDPSCFYEQYF
TRBJ1-1	-	TRBV5-5	-	TGTGCCAGCAGCATGACAGATCGGACTTTCTTT	CASSMTDRTFF
TRBJ2-7	once	TRBV5-6	TRBD2	TGTGCCAGCAGCTTGGGATACGGGGGGGGAAACCCCTACGAGCAGTACTTC	CASSLGYGGGNPYEQYF
TRBJ1-1	-	TRBV7-8	TRBD1	TGTGCCAGCAGCTTAGGACAGGGTTCTTTCTTT	CASSLGQGSFF
TRBJ2-5	-	TRBV29-1	-	TGCAGCGTTTCTGACGGGGCCCAGTACTTC	CSVSDGAQYF
TRBJ2-3	-	TRBV29-1	-	TGCAGCGCCAGGAGGGAGCGGCTCACAGATACGCAGTATTTT	CSARRERLTDTQYF
TRBJ2-5	-	TRBV6-5	TRBD2	TGTGCCAGCAGTCGGACTAGCGGGGGGGAAGAGACCCAGTACTTC	CASSRTSGGEETQYF
TRBJ2-1	-	TRBV18	-	TGTGCCAGCTCACCACGGGGGGCCAATGAGCAGTTCTTC	CASSPRGANEQFF
TRBJ2-3	-	TRBV7-3	-	TGTGCCAGCAGCTTAGAGGGGCTATTGGCAGATACGCAGTATTTT	CASSLEGLLADTQYF
TRBJ2-3	-	TRBV14	TRBD2	TGTGCCAGCAGCCAAGGTAGCGGGGGCCTTAGCACAGATACGCAGTATTTT	CASSQGSGGLSTDTQYF
TRBJ2-1	-	TRBV10-3	TRBD2	TGTGCCATCAGTGAGACCGCTAGCGGGGGGCTCAATGAGCAGTTCTTC	CAISETASGGLNEQFF
TRBJ1-6	-	TRBV14	-	TGTGCCAGCAGCCAAGATATCGGGAATTCACCCCTCCACTTT	CASSQDIGNSPLHF
TRBJ2-1	-	TRBV4-1	-	TGCGCCAGCAGCCAAGATAGTATTACGGGATTCTCCTACAATGAGCAGTTCTTC	CASSQDSITGFSYNEQFF
TRBJ2-1	-	TRBV30	TRBD1	TGTGCCTGGAGTGTCGACAGGGCCCACAATGAGCAGTTCTTC	CAWSVDRAHNEQFF
TRBJ2-3	-	TRBV7-2	TRBD2	TGTGCCAGCAGCTTTCAAGCGGGGGCGACAGATACGCAGTATTTT	CASSFQAGATDTQYF
TRBJ2-2	-	TRBV13	TRBD2	TGTGCCAGCAGCCGAGCGGGGTACACCGGGGAGCTGTTTTTT	CASSRAGYTGELFF
TRBJ1-1	-	TRBV5-1	-	TGCGCCAGCAGCTTAACGAGGCAGGAGAGTACTGAAGCTTTCTTT	CASSLTRQESTEAFF
TRBJ2-1	-	TRBV7-6	TRBD2	TGTGCCAGCAGCTTATTTATGAGCGGGGGGGGCTATGAGCAGTTCTTC	CASSLFMSGGGYEQFF
TRBJ2-5	-	TRBV11-2	-	TGTGCCAGCAGCCCCTATAGTGAAGAGACCCAGTACTTC	CASSPYSEETQYF